Listed below are T cell receptor beta chains from one sample, sequenced in a study of blood T cells in healthy people across ages. TCRdb recomputed calls from the 5' RACE reads with MiXCR, one row per CDR3 protein. The data contain over a million distinct CDR3 sequences, roughly a quarter of them singletons. This sample was shared with a second study, whose subject was T cells of mothers and their children.

Sequencing was carried out using blood. These receptors all stem from a girl aged 2-15 years in good health. The CDR3 runs from the conserved cysteine through the conserved F or W. D genes are given only for firm matches. Expanded clones get a size class; other rows say once, few or many, or leave the size out.

clone_size,d_call,v_call,j_call,cdr3_aa,cdr3_nt
few,.,TRBV12-3/TRBV12-4,TRBJ1-2,CASRVTSDGYTF,TGTGCCAGCAGGGTCACCAGCGACGGCTACACCTTC
.,TRBD1,TRBV4-1,TRBJ2-6,CASRFYLTGTSSGANVLTF,TGCGCCAGCAGATTTTACCTGACAGGGACCAGCTCTGGGGCCAACGTCCTGACTTTC
.,TRBD1,TRBV25-1,TRBJ1-2,CASRQGVGYTF,TGTGCCAGCAGGCAGGGGGTTGGCTACACCTTC
few,.,TRBV5-1,TRBJ1-5,CASSWGRKVDGSNQPQHF,TGCGCCAGCAGCTGGGGCCGGAAAGTGGATGGTAGCAATCAGCCCCAGCATTTT
.,.,TRBV24-1,TRBJ2-3,CATEGRTSTDTQYF,TGTGCCACCGAGGGGAGGACTAGCACAGATACGCAGTATTTT
few,TRBD1,TRBV27,TRBJ2-1,CASKWTGEFYNEQFF,TGTGCCAGCAAATGGACAGGGGAGTTCTACAATGAGCAGTTCTTC
.,.,TRBV9,TRBJ1-1,CASSGTGPRGTEAFF,TGTGCCAGCAGCGGAACCGGGCCCAGGGGCACTGAAGCTTTCTTT
few,TRBD1,TRBV7-3,TRBJ2-1,CASSLRDSEQDEQFF,TGTGCCAGCAGCTTACGGGACAGTGAGCAGGATGAGCAGTTCTTC
.,TRBD2,TRBV7-7,TRBJ2-5,CASSPYPPGLVTPETQYF,TGTGCTAGCAGTCCTTATCCCCCGGGACTAGTTACCCCAGAGACCCAGTACTTC
few,.,TRBV25-1,TRBJ1-5,CASSEQNSNQPQHF,TGTGCCAGCAGTGAACAGAATAGCAATCAGCCCCAGCATTTT
.,.,TRBV20-1,TRBJ1-2,CSARDGMDNYGYTF,TGCAGTGCTAGAGATGGAATGGATAACTATGGCTACACCTTC
.,TRBD2,TRBV18,TRBJ2-7,CASSPGLAGDIWDEQYF,TGTGCCAGCTCACCAGGCCTAGCGGGGGATATTTGGGACGAGCAGTACTTC
.,.,TRBV6-5,TRBJ2-1,CASSYPNLAEQFF,TGTGCCAGCAGTTACCCCAATCTAGCGGAGCAGTTCTTC
.,.,TRBV12-3/TRBV12-4,TRBJ2-7,CASSLLGWTGHHYEQYF,TGTGCCAGCAGTTTGTTGGGCTGGACGGGACATCACTACGAGCAGTACTTC
.,.,TRBV5-1,TRBJ1-1,CASSLAGPPTEAFF,TGCGCCAGCAGCTTGGCCGGGCCGCCGACTGAAGCTTTCTTT
.,.,TRBV6-5,TRBJ1-2,CASSYSSELNGISPYGYTF,TGTGCCAGCAGTTACTCGAGCGAGTTAAACGGCATATCTCCGTATGGCTACACCTTC